A selection of T cell receptor beta chains follows, all from one sample in a study of T-cell reconstitution after alpha-beta-depleted transplantation in children. One entry per CDR3 protein results from TCRdb running MiXCR on the PCR reads. The sample has 640,000 or so distinct CDR3 sequences; approximately 16% are singletons. Material: PBMCs from the stem cell graft donor, obtained from the stem cell graft. All receptors come from a human donor who donated a stem cell graft to a child with acute myeloid leukemia. The CDR3 runs from the conserved cysteine through the conserved F or W. A D gene is named only where the DNA matches it firmly. The size of a clone is reported for some rows only, either as once, few or many, or as a class for expanded clones.

TRBJ2-1 | TRBV20-1 | TRBD2 | few | CSASVSAGGYYNEQFF | TGCAGTGCTAGTGTATCTGCGGGGGGCTACTACAATGAGCAGTTCTTC
TRBJ2-7 | TRBV18 | TRBD1 | NA | CASSPIGQGKNEQYF | TGTGCCAGCTCACCTATCGGACAGGGAAAGAACGAGCAGTACTTC
TRBJ2-7 | TRBV29-1 | NA | many | CSAAGLVPYEQYF | TGCAGCGCTGCCGGACTTGTACCCTACGAGCAGTACTTC
TRBJ2-5 | TRBV29-1 | NA | few | CSVYPLRSDKETQYF | TGCAGCGTTTACCCGCTTAGGAGTGACAAAGAGACCCAGTACTTC
TRBJ1-2 | TRBV20-1 | TRBD1 | many | CSAQGQGANYGYTF | TGCAGTGCCCAAGGACAGGGGGCTAACTATGGCTACACCTTC
TRBJ2-5 | TRBV20-1 | NA | many | CSARTGAQETQYF | TGCAGTGCTAGGACGGGGGCCCAAGAGACCCAGTACTTC
TRBJ2-4 | TRBV11-2 | TRBD2 | NA | CASTRKGRPGGNIQYF | TGTGCCAGCACCCGTAAAGGCCGTCCGGGGGGAAACATTCAGTACTTC
TRBJ2-5 | TRBV18 | NA | few | CASSPGLGRETQYF | TGTGCCAGCTCACCAGGCTTGGGACGCGAGACCCAGTACTTC
TRBJ1-6 | TRBV20-1 | NA | few | CSARPGGLPTLHF | TGCAGTGCTAGGCCCGGGGGTCTCCCTACCCTCCACTTT
TRBJ1-1 | TRBV7-9 | NA | NA | CASSLDRIVEAFF | TGTGCCAGCAGCTTAGATAGGATTGTTGAAGCTTTCTTT
TRBJ1-5 | TRBV12-3/TRBV12-4 | NA | NA | CASSPTGVDESNQPQHF | TGTGCCAGCAGCCCGACAGGTGTCGATGAAAGCAATCAGCCCCAGCATTTT
TRBJ2-5 | TRBV10-3 | TRBD1 | few | CAISESDRGETQYF | TGTGCCATCAGTGAGTCCGACAGGGGAGAGACCCAGTACTTC
TRBJ2-7 | TRBV5-5 | NA | many | CASWRGGDEQYF | TGTGCCAGCTGGAGAGGGGGGGACGAGCAGTACTTC
TRBJ2-5 | TRBV12-3/TRBV12-4 | NA | many | CASSFGQRQETQYF | TGTGCCAGCAGTTTCGGTCAGCGTCAAGAGACCCAGTACTTC
TRBJ2-3 | TRBV10-3 | NA | few | CAIRKSRASTDTQYF | TGTGCCATCAGGAAGTCTAGGGCTAGCACAGATACGCAGTATTTT
TRBJ1-5 | TRBV5-4 | NA | NA | CASSLERRSGQPQHF | TGTGCCAGCAGCTTGGAAAGGAGGTCGGGTCAGCCCCAGCATTTT